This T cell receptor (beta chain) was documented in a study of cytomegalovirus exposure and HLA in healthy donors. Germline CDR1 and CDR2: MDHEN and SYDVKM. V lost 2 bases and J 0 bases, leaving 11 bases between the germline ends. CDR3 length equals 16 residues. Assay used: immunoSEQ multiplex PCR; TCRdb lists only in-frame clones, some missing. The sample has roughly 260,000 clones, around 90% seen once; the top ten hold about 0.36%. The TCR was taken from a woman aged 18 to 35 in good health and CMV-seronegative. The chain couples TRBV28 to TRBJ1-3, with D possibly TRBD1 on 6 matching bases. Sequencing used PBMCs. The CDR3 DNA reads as TGTGCCAGCAGTTTACGCGCAGGGGCCTCTGGAAACACCATATATTTT. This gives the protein CASSLRAGASGNTIYF.